The sample holds a few counts of the clone carrying this TCR beta chain. Antigen: not known. This sample was taken from a study of beta chain features in type 1 diabetes. Findings and caveats of the study: There were fewer insertions and more deletions at the VDJ junctions of type 1 diabetes patients. Among all four CD4+ subsets, Type 1 diabetes patients had TCRB CDR3s that were moderately but significantly shorter.

Every isolated RNA sample was fully reverse transcribed, so sequencing captured expressed TCRB transcripts. Clones were read by immunoSEQ multiplex PCR, and TCRdb kept only the in-frame ones, dropping some. Of hundreds of thousands of clones in the sample, about 12% were seen once. The sequence came from a man aged 18 to 29 in good health. Sequencing was carried out using naive CD4+ T cells from blood.

The CDR3 region is CAWEGVPPHAGANVLTF. CDR3 nucleotides: TGTGCCTGGGAGGGGGTCCCCCCTCATGCTGGGGCCAACGTCCTGACTTTC. The gene calls are TRBV30 and TRBJ2-6; TRBD1 is a possible D gene (6 bases). This CDR3 contains 17 residues. V lost 5 bases and J lost 2, with 19 bases in between. Germline V gives CDR1 GTSNPN, CDR2 SVGIG (reference sequence).